A selection of T cell receptor beta chains follows, all from one sample in a study of T cell changes during pregnancy in multiple sclerosis. Clones were sequenced by immunoSEQ multiplex PCR, and TCRdb holds only the in-frame ones, with some missing. The sample contains around 63,000 clones, around 91% of which appear only once. The starting material was peripheral blood, obtained after pregnancy. All receptors derive from a female donor in good health, enrolled as a control in a pregnancy study. Both conserved end residues are part of each CDR3. The D gene is left open where the match is weak. Part of the rows lack a size; the others show once, few, many or a class for expanded clones.

clone_size | d_call | j_call | v_call | cdr3_nt | cdr3_aa
. | . | TRBJ1-2 | TRBV19 | TGTGCCAGTACCGACGGCAACGCGGCGAGACAGGCCTATGGCTACACCTTC | CASTDGNAARQAYGYTF
. | . | TRBJ2-2 | TRBV27 | TGTGCCACCCAGTCCACCGGGGAGCTGTTTTTT | CATQSTGELFF
. | TRBD1 | TRBJ1-2 | TRBV5-4 | TGTGCCAGCATCAGACAGGGAAACTATGGCTACACCTTC | CASIRQGNYGYTF
once | TRBD1 | TRBJ1-2 | TRBV10-1 | TGCGCCAGCAGTGACGGGGACAGGGGTCACAGGGACTATGGCTACACCTTC | CASSDGDRGHRDYGYTF
. | . | TRBJ2-2 | TRBV5-8 | TGTGCCAGCAGCCGGAGGAACACCGGGGAGCTGTTTTTT | CASSRRNTGELFF
. | TRBD1 | TRBJ1-2 | TRBV29-1 | TGCAGCGTTGAAATTCGGGACAGATATGGCTACACCTTC | CSVEIRDRYGYTF
. | TRBD2 | TRBJ2-2 | TRBV4-3 | TGCGCCAGCAGCCTGAAAGCGGGGCCCGGGGAGCTGTTTTTT | CASSLKAGPGELFF
. | TRBD2 | TRBJ2-3 | TRBV6-4 | TGTGCCAGCAGTGACTCGTCGGGGGGGGGCACAGATACGCAGTATTTT | CASSDSSGGGTDTQYF
few | TRBD1 | TRBJ1-2 | TRBV11-1 | TGTGCCAGCAGCCCCCGGACAGGGTCAGACTATGGCTACACCTTC | CASSPRTGSDYGYTF
few | TRBD1 | TRBJ1-1 | TRBV30 | TGTGCCTGGATCGTGACAGGGGGCTTCACTGAAGCTTTCTTT | CAWIVTGGFTEAFF
few | . | TRBJ1-2 | TRBV27 | TGTGCCAGCAGTTTAGGCAGGGGAGCTAACTATGGCTACACCTTC | CASSLGRGANYGYTF
. | . | TRBJ1-4 | TRBV5-1 | TGCGCCAGCAGGAAACAGCCCCTCTATAATGAAAAACTGTTTTTT | CASRKQPLYNEKLFF
. | TRBD1 | TRBJ1-2 | TRBV7-9 | TGTGCCAGCAGCTCCCAGACAGGGGTGCGCTATGGCTACACCTTC | CASSSQTGVRYGYTF
. | . | TRBJ2-6 | TRBV7-9 | TGTGCCAGCAGCTTATACAGACAGCTAGGTCCTGGGGCCAACGTCCTGACTTTC | CASSLYRQLGPGANVLTF
. | TRBD1 | TRBJ2-1 | TRBV7-2 | TGTGCCAGCAGTCAGGGGGCGTACTCCTACAATGAGCAGTTCTTC | CASSQGAYSYNEQFF
. | . | TRBJ2-7 | TRBV5-8 | TGTGCCAGCAGCTTGGCCCCAGACAGTTCCTACGAGCAGTACTTC | CASSLAPDSSYEQYF
. | TRBD2 | TRBJ2-5 | TRBV18 | TGTGCCAGCTCACCGGCTGGACTAGCGGGGGGCTCCTCCGGGACCCAGTACTTC | CASSPAGLAGGSSGTQYF
once | . | TRBJ2-7 | TRBV9 | TGTGCCAGCGCCGAGGGTTCGGGATTTTCCTACGAGCAGTACTTC | CASAEGSGFSYEQYF
. | . | TRBJ1-5 | TRBV18 | TGTGCCAGCTCACCGGGGGAGGGCGAGCCCCAGCATTTT | CASSPGEGEPQHF
. | TRBD2 | TRBJ2-2 | TRBV4-3 | TGCGCCAGCAGCCAAGGGACTAGCGGGGGACGTGGCGGGGAGCTGTTTTTT | CASSQGTSGGRGGELFF
. | TRBD2 | TRBJ2-1 | TRBV9 | TGTGCCAGCAGCGTAGAAGCGGGGGGGTACAATGAGCAGTTCTTC | CASSVEAGGYNEQFF